The 28 T cell receptor beta chains listed next were all sequenced from one sample in a study of identical twins. TCRdb passed the 5' RACE reads through MiXCR, listing each CDR3 protein once. The sample yields 690,000 or so distinct CDR3 sequences, less than 10% seen once. A further study also used this sample, focusing on yellow fever vaccine responses in identical twins.

The sample consisted of PBMCs. Receptor source: a woman younger than 35 in good health.

The J gene is TRBJ2-4, the V gene TRBV12-3 or TRBV12-4; 9 positions match TRBD1. V trimming: 5 bases; J trimming: 8 bases; junction bases outside the gene matches: 7. The CDR3 is 14 amino acids. The CDR3 sequence: CASSDRDRVYIQYF. In DNA, the CDR3 is TGTGCCAGCAGTGACCGGGACAGGGTATACATTCAGTACTTC.

This clonotype was detected a few times. The gene calls are TRBV12-3 or TRBV12-4 and TRBJ2-7; 8 bases are a match to TRBD1. J lost 4 bases, V lost 5 bases, and 10 bases had no gene match. The CDR3 runs to 15 residues. The CDR3 here is CASSPGQVLKYEQYF. The CDR3 bases are TGTGCCAGCAGTCCGGGACAGGTATTAAAGTACGAGCAGTACTTC.

This clonotype was detected ten times or more. The CDR3 region has the DNA TGTGCCAGCAGCCAAGGGGGCGTCGAGCAGTACTTC. Translating gives CASSQGGVEQYF. This chain connects TRBV3-1 to TRBJ2-7; D may be TRBD1 (5 bases). V was cut by 1 base and J by 6 bases, with 7 bases left in between. This CDR3 contains 12 residues. Germline V gene sequence: CDR1 LGHDT, CDR2 YNNKEL (reference sequence).

This clonotype showed up many times. The V gene is TRBV6-4, the J gene TRBJ2-3; 8 bases align to TRBD2. The CDR3 covers 15 residues. J lost 3 bases, V lost 3 bases, and 5 bases had no gene match. CDR1 and CDR2 (germline): MRHNA, SNTAGT. The CDR3 DNA reads as TGTGCCAGCAGTGAGCAAGCGGGGGAGACAGATACGCAGTATTTT. Encoded protein: CASSEQAGETDTQYF.

This clonotype showed up just a few times. The CDR3 sequence: CSASPGTGRYLSPLHF. The CDR3 coding sequence is TGCAGTGCTAGCCCCGGGACAGGAAGGTACCTTTCACCCCTCCACTTT. The rearrangement joins TRBV20-1 to TRBJ1-6, with 8 bases identical to TRBD1. Germline loops: CDR1 DFQATT, CDR2 SNEGSKA (reference sequence). The ends lost 3 bases at V and 9 bases at J; junction bases unmatched: 13. CDR3 length: 16 residues.

The V call is TRBV7-2, the J call TRBJ2-1; TRBD2 might be the D (5 bases). Trimming removed 4 bases at V and 2 bases at J, with 15 bases between. Germline-derived CDR1 and CDR2 are SGHTA and FQGNSA. The CDR3 spans 16 residues. CDR3 sequence: CASSWVGVHPYNEQFF. As DNA, the CDR3 is TGTGCCAGCAGCTGGGTGGGAGTCCACCCCTACAATGAGCAGTTCTTC.

This clonotype was detected only a few times. The chain recombines TRBV7-2 with TRBJ2-5; a possible D gene is TRBD2 (5 bases). This CDR3 has 16 residues. Germline lookup yields CDR1 SGHTA and CDR2 FQGNSA. Trimming left V 3 bases short and J 4 bases short, with 18 bases between. CDR3 sequence reads: CASSLLGMIRGETQYF. Written as DNA, the CDR3 is TGTGCCAGCAGCTTGCTTGGGATGATCCGGGGAGAGACCCAGTACTTC. Filled out from reference TRBV7-2 and TRBJ2-5, the complete variable domain reads GAGVSQSPSNKVTEKGKDVELRCDPISGHTALYWYRQSLGQGLEFLIYFQGNSAPDKSGLPSDRFSAERTGGSVSTLTIQRTQQEDSAVYLCASSLLGMIRGETQYFGPGTRLLVL.

The genes are TRBV9 and TRBJ2-3; 7 bases align to TRBD1. V gave up 3 bases and J gave up 1 base; unmatched junction bases: 5. Germline V CDR1 and CDR2: SGDLS, YYNGEE. The CDR3 runs to 15 residues. CDR3 amino acids: CASSGNQGGTDTQYF. CDR3 nucleotides: TGTGCCAGCAGCGGAAACCAGGGGGGCACAGATACGCAGTATTTT.

The chain has TRBV5-1 and TRBJ2-1; 12 bases fit TRBD2. The germline V gene encodes CDR1 SGHRS and CDR2 YFSETQ. The CDR3 has 18 amino acids. J lost 0 bases, V lost 2 bases, and 6 bases had no gene match. CDR3 bases: TGCGCCAGCAGCTTAGCTACTAGCGGGAGGTACTCCTACAATGAGCAGTTCTTC. It yields the protein CASSLATSGRYSYNEQFF.

The gene calls are TRBV6-1 and TRBJ2-5, with 10 bases that match TRBD1. This CDR3 spans 17 amino acids. Trimming cost V 7 bases and J 7 bases; bases outside gene matches: 18. Per germline, CDR1 MNHNS and CDR2 SASEGT. CDR3 loop: CASKAGTGDPRMGTQYF. The CDR3, as DNA: TGTGCCAGCAAAGCGGGGACAGGGGATCCAAGAATGGGGACCCAGTACTTC.

This clonotype was counted between two and nine times. The rearrangement joins TRBV29-1 to TRBJ2-5, with 11 bases fitting TRBD2. The trim removed 7 bases at V and 0 bases at J, leaving 4 bases unmatched. Germline CDR1 reads SQVTM; CDR2 reads ANQGSEA. This CDR3 is 14 amino acids long. The CDR3 DNA is TGCAGCGCCCCACTAGCGGGGGACCAAGAGACCCAGTACTTC. Protein product: CSAPLAGDQETQYF.

In this sample, this clonotype turned up a few times. The genes are TRBV2 and TRBJ2-4, with no clear D. The germline V gene encodes CDR1 SNHLY and CDR2 FYNNEI. This CDR3 is 12 amino acids long. Deletions cut 8 bases from V and 5 bases from J, with 10 bases between. The CDR3 DNA reads as TGTGCCAGCTCAGAATTCGAAAACATTCAGTACTTC. Its translation is CASSEFENIQYF.

This clonotype was seen a handful of times. V and J are TRBV30 and TRBJ2-5; D gene unclear. Between the trimmed V and J ends, which lost 3 bases and 5 bases, there was a span of 25 bases. The CDR3 length is 17 residues. Looked up from germline, CDR1 is GTSNPN and CDR2 is SVGIG (reference sequence). The CDR3 coding sequence is TGTGCCTGGAGGAGATTAGGGTGGGGAACGGGTGGGGAGACCCAGTACTTC. As protein: CAWRRLGWGTGGETQYF.

This sequence joins TRBV5-1 and TRBJ2-3; 12 nucleotides match TRBD2. With 4 bases clipped from V and 2 bases from J, the junction kept 14 bases outside the gene matches. CDR3 length: 19 amino acids. Per germline, CDR1 SGHRS and CDR2 YFSETQ. As DNA, the CDR3 is TGCGCCAGCAGCCGTTCGACTAGCGGGGGTTCATCATACACAGATACGCAGTATTTT. It is translated as CASSRSTSGGSSYTDTQYF.

There are a few counts of this clonotype. The chain recombines TRBV7-9 with TRBJ2-7, with 7 bases that match TRBD1. V shed 5 bases, J shed 7 bases, and the junction held 11 bases outside the gene matches. The germline V gene has CDR1 SEHNR and CDR2 FQNEAQ (reference sequence). This CDR3 spans 14 amino acids. Here the CDR3 reads CASSPTEGAGEQYF. CDR3 sequence (DNA): TGTGCCAGCAGCCCAACAGAGGGGGCAGGGGAGCAGTACTTC.

This clonotype was counted only a few times. This rearrangement joins TRBV20-1 to TRBJ2-5, with TRBD2 matching 9 bases. Trimming at V came to 0 bases and at J to 2 bases, leaving 13 bases not matched to a gene. CDR1 is DFQATT, CDR2 SNEGSKA, per germline (reference sequence). This CDR3 contains 18 residues. Here the CDR3 reads CSARDLWGREGPQETQYF. CDR3 nucleotide sequence: TGCAGTGCTAGAGATCTATGGGGGCGGGAGGGCCCTCAAGAGACCCAGTACTTC.

Only a few counts were recorded for this clonotype. CDR3 residues: CASSLRSVGNTIYF. CDR3 DNA sequence: TGTGCCAGCAGCTTGCGCTCGGTGGGAAACACCATATATTTT. The genes are TRBV7-2 and TRBJ1-3; no reliable D call. CDR1 SGHTA and CDR2 FQGNSA come from the germline V gene. This CDR3 has 14 residues. The V gene lost 3 bases and the J gene lost 4 bases, with 10 bases spanning the gap.

This clonotype was seen a few times. The chain has TRBV7-2 and TRBJ2-1; D is unresolved. This CDR3 comprises 14 residues. V shed 1 base and J shed 6 bases, with 10 bases lying between them. CDR1 SGHTA and CDR2 FQGNSA come from the germline V gene. DNA of the CDR3: TGTGCCAGCAGCTTAGGGCAGTACTTCAATGAGCAGTTCTTC. Protein product: CASSLGQYFNEQFF.

The V and J genes are TRBV12-3 or TRBV12-4 and TRBJ2-1; 11 positions match TRBD2. This CDR3 contains 18 residues. The V gene end was trimmed by 4 bases and the J gene end by 2 bases; junction bases not matched to a gene: 10. This CDR3 reads CASSWTGTSGPTYNEQFF. The CDR3 nucleotides are TGTGCCAGCAGTTGGACCGGGACTAGCGGCCCAACCTACAATGAGCAGTTCTTC.

The table lists this clonotype with many counts. V and J are TRBV4-3 and TRBJ2-2; 7 nucleotides align to TRBD1. Germline assignment: CDR1 LGHNA and CDR2 YSLEER. The CDR3 covers 14 residues. V was clipped by 8 bases and J by 0 bases; unmatched bases: 3. The CDR3 loop reads CASRTGANTGELFF. CDR3 nucleotides: TGCGCCAGCCGGACAGGCGCGAACACCGGGGAGCTGTTTTTT.

Comments on this clonotype: The junction and the germline gene differ at one end; a read error may be behind it. CDR3 DNA: TGTGCCAGCAATTTAGCGGGAGTGGTAGATACGCAGTATTTT. It translates to CASNLAGVVDTQYF. V is TRBV12-3 or TRBV12-4 and J is TRBJ2-3; 9 bases are shared with TRBD2. The CDR3 length is 14 residues.

Only a few counts were recorded for this clonotype. V usage is TRBV20-1 and J usage is TRBJ2-7; D gene unclear. This CDR3 spans 12 amino acids. The germline V and J ends were trimmed by 3 bases and 3 bases, with 9 bases remaining between them. Germline values: CDR1 DFQATT, CDR2 SNEGSKA (reference sequence). The CDR3 DNA reads as TGCAGTGCTAGGGCCCTGAACTACGAGCAGTACTTC. This codes for CSARALNYEQYF.

The rearrangement uses TRBV13 and TRBJ1-2; D is unresolved. V was trimmed by 0 bases and J by 2 bases, leaving 16 bases between them. Germline lookup yields CDR1 PRHDT and CDR2 FYEKMQ (reference sequence). The CDR3 runs 17 residues. The CDR3, as DNA: TGTGCCAGCAGCTTAGGCGCTGGCGGCCTCCCAAACTATGGCTACACCTTC. Its translation: CASSLGAGGLPNYGYTF.

There are many counts of this clonotype. The V gene is TRBV7-9, the J gene TRBJ1-1, with TRBD1 as a possible D gene (6 bases). Germline CDR1 SEHNR, CDR2 FQNEAQ (reference sequence). Trimming took off 3 bases at V and 4 bases at J, with 15 bases between the two ends. This CDR3 comprises 15 residues. The CDR3 reads CASSFPQGRSTEAFF. The CDR3 bases are TGTGCCAGCAGCTTCCCGCAGGGGCGGAGCACTGAAGCTTTCTTT.

The gene calls are TRBV20-1 and TRBJ2-7, with 7 bases matching TRBD2. Losses at the gene ends were 7 bases for V and 3 bases for J; bases not matched to a gene: 9. Germline CDR1 and CDR2: DFQATT and SNEGSKA (reference sequence). The CDR3 totals 13 residues. CDR3 in DNA: TGCAGTGGTCGACTAGCAGCTAGCTACGAGCAGTACTTC. Encoded protein: CSGRLAASYEQYF.

This clonotype was seen many times. The chain recombines TRBV20-1 with TRBJ2-3; D is uncertain. This CDR3 is 16 amino acids long. Deletions cut 3 bases from V and 2 bases from J, with 18 bases between. Germline CDR1 is DFQATT and CDR2 is SNEGSKA (reference sequence). The CDR3 nucleotides are TGCAGTGCTAGCGGCCTTGAAGAGGATAACACAGATACGCAGTATTTT. Protein: CSASGLEEDNTDTQYF.

The rearrangement links TRBV4-1 to TRBJ2-5, with 8 bases aligning to TRBD1. Per the germline V gene, CDR1 is MGHRA and CDR2 is YSYEKL. There are 14 residues in the CDR3. The J segment lost 4 bases and the V segment lost 4 bases, leaving 5 bases of the junction unmatched. The CDR3 nucleotides are TGCGCCAGCAGCCTGAGGACAGGGCCAGAGACCCAGTACTTC. This translates into CASSLRTGPETQYF.

This clonotype showed up just a few times. The chain has TRBV2 and TRBJ1-1; a weak D match, TRBD1 (6 bases). The CDR3 runs to 16 residues. CDR1 is SNHLY and CDR2 is FYNNEI in the germline V gene. Trimming stripped 1 base from V and 4 bases from J, with 16 bases between. In DNA, the CDR3 is TGTGCCAGCAGTGAAGGGGGGCTAAGGTGGAGCACTGAAGCTTTCTTT. It translates to CASSEGGLRWSTEAFF.